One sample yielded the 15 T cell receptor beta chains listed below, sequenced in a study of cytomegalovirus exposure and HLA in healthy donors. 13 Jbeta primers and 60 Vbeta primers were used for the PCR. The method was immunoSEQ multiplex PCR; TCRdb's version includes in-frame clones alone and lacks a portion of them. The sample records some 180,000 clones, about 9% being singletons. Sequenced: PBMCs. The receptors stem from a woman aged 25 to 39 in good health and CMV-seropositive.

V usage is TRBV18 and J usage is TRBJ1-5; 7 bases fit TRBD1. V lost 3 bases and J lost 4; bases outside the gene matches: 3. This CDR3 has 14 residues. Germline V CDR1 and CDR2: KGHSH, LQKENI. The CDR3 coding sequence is TGTGCCAGCTCACCTCGACAGGGAAATCAGCCCCAGCATTTT. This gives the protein CASSPRQGNQPQHF.

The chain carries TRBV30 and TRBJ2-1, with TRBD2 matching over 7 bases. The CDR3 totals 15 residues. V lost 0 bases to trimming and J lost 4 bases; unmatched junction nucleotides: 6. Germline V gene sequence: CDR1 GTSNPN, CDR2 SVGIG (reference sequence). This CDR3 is CAWSVLARGYNEQFF. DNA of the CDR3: TGTGCCTGGAGTGTCTTGGCGCGGGGGTACAATGAGCAGTTCTTC.

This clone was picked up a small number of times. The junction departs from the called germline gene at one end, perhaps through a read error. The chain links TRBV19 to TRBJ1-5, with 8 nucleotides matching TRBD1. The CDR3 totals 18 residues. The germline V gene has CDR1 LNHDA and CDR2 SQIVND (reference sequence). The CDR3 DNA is TGTGCCAGTAGGACCAGACCCCCGACAGGGGAGGGCAATCAGCCCCAGAATTTT. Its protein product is CASRTRPPTGEGNQPQNF.

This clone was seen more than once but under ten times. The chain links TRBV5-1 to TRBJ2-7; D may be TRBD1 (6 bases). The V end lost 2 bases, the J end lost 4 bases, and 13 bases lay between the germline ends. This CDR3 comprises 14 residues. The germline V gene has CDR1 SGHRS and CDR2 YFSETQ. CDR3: CASSFGRGGYEQYF. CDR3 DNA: TGCGCCAGCAGCTTCGGCAGGGGTGGATACGAGCAGTACTTC.

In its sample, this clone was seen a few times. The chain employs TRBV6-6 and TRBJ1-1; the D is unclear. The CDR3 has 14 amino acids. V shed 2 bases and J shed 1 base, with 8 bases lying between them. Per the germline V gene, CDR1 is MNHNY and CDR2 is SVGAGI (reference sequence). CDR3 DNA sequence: TGTGCCAGCAGTTACCCAAGACAGAACACTGAAGCTTTCTTT. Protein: CASSYPRQNTEAFF.

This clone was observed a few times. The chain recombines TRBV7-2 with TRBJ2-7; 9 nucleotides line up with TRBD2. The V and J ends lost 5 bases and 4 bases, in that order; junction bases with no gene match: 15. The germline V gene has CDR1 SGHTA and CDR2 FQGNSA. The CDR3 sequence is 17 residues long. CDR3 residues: CASSPWAGGHMGYEQYF. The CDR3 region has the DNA TGTGCCAGCAGCCCATGGGCGGGAGGGCACATGGGGTACGAGCAGTACTTC. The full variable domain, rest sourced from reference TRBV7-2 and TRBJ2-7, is GAGVSQSPSNKVTEKGKDVELRCDPISGHTALYWYRQSLGQGLEFLIYFQGNSAPDKSGLPSDRFSAERTGGSVSTLTIQRTQQEDSAVYLCASSPWAGGHMGYEQYFGPGTRLTVT.

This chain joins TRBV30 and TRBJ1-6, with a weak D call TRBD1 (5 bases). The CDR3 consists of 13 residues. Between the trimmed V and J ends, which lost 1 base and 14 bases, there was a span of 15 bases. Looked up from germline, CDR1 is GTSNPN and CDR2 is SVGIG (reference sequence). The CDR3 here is CAWSGGRGPTLHF. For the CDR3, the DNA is TGTGCCTGGAGTGGAGGTAGGGGTCCCACCCTCCACTTT.

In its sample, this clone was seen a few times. The CDR3, as DNA: TGCGCCAGCAGCACCGGGACTAGCGGGTTCACCGGGGAGCTGTTTTTT. This codes for CASSTGTSGFTGELFF. The chain is built from TRBV5-1 and TRBJ2-2, with 12 bases lining up with TRBD2. The germline V gene has CDR1 SGHRS and CDR2 YFSETQ. The CDR3 length is 16 residues. V was clipped by 4 bases and J by 4 bases; unmatched bases: 5.

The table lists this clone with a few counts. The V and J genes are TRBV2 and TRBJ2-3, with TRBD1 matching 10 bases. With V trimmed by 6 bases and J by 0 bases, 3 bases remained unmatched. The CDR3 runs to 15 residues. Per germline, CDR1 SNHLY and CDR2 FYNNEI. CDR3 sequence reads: CASRGTGASTDTQYF. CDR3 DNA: TGTGCCAGCAGGGGGACAGGGGCTAGCACAGATACGCAGTATTTT.

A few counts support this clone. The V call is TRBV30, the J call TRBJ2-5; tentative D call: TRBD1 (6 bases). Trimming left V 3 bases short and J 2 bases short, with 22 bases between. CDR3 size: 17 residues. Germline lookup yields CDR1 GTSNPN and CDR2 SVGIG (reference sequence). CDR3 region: CAWSARRRGGKQETQYF. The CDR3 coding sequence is TGTGCCTGGAGCGCCAGGAGACGAGGGGGTAAACAAGAGACCCAGTACTTC. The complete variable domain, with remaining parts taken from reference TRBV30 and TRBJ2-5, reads SQTIHQWPATLVQPVGSPLSLECTVEGTSNPNLYWYRQAAGRGLQLLFYSVGIGQISSEVPQNLSASRPQDRQFILSSKKLLLSDSGFYLCAWSARRRGGKQETQYFGPGTRLLVL.

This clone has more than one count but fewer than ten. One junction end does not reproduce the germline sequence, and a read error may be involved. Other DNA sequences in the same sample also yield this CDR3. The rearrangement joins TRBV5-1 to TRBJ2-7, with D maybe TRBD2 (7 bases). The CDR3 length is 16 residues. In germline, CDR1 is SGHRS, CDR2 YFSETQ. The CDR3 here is CASSFGGGGPWYEQYF. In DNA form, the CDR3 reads TGCGCAAGCAGTTTCGGGGGAGGGGGGCCTTGGTACGAGCAGTACTTC.

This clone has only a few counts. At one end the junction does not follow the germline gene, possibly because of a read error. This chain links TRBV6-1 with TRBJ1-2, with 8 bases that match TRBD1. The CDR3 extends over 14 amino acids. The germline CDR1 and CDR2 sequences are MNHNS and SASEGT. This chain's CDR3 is CASSEGQGAHGYTF. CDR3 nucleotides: TGTGCCAGCAGCGAAGGGCAGGGGGCGCATGGCTACACCTTC.

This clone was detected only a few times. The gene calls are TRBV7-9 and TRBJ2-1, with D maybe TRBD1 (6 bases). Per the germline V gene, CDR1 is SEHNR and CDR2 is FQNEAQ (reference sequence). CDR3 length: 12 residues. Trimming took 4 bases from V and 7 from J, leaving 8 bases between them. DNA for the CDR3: TGTGCCAGCAGCTCCACAGGGAATGAGCAGTTCTTC. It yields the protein CASSSTGNEQFF.

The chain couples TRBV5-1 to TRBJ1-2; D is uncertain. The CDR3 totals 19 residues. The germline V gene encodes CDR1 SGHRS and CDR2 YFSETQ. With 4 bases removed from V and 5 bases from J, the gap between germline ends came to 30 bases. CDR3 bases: TGCGCCAGCAGCCCCGGTACTGCGACCTCGTCATCGGGGAGGTATGGCTACACCTTC. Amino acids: CASSPGTATSSSGRYGYTF.

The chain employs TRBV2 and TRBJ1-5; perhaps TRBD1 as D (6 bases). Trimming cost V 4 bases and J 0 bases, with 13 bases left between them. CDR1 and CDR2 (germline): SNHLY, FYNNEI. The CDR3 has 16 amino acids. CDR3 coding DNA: TGTGCCAGCAGTGCCAGGGGAGGGGGTAGCAATCAGCCCCAGCATTTT. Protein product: CASSARGGGSNQPQHF.